The TCR beta chain under discussion was sequenced for a study of T-cell memory formation after mild COVID-19. This clonotype was observed a handful of times. What it recognizes is unknown. Study-wide results and limits: Memory from before infection featured some responding clones, which suggests cross-reactive memory joined. Researchers report contracting CD4+ clones mostly in CM and EM, with CD8+ clones in EMRA.

The CDR3 contains 14 residues. Trimming pared 2 bases from V and 4 bases from J, leaving 11 bases between. Germline V gene lookup returns CDR1 SEHNR and CDR2 FQNEAQ (reference sequence). MiXCR, run by TCRdb on the 5' RACE reads, gives a single entry per CDR3 protein. The top ten hold more than 35% of the sample, which has 85,000 to 130,000 distinct CDR3 sequences, approximately 12% seen once. The TCR comes from a man younger than 35 who had mild COVID-19 (a few samples of this study predate the infection). Cell type and time point are not known. The sample taken for sequencing was PBMCs or a T cell subset sorted from them (not recorded which). The chain combines TRBV7-9 with TRBJ1-2; D is uncertain. The CDR3 coding sequence is TGTGCCAGCAGCTTATTAGAGGGTTTCTATGGCTACACCTTC. It translates to CASSLLEGFYGYTF.